What follows are 32 T cell receptor beta chains derived from one specimen sequenced in a study of CD8 T cells in ankylosing spondylitis. Broader study findings: A TCR beta motif of several highly homologous variants appeared characteristic of ankylosing spondylitis blood.

No antigen is known for these receptors. TCRdb reprocessed the 5' RACE reads with MiXCR, giving one entry per CDR3 protein. The sample has roughly 220,000 distinct CDR3 sequences, approximately 20% seen once. Sequencing was done on a sample of blood, either unsorted or a sorted T cell fraction (not recorded which). All receptors derive from a male donor with ankylosing spondylitis.

The gene calls are TRBV28 and TRBJ2-7, with TRBD2 identical over 9 bases. This CDR3 has 13 residues. With 6 bases clipped from V and 6 bases from J, the junction kept 6 bases outside the gene matches. CDR1 is MDHEN, CDR2 SYDVKM, per germline. CDR3 bases: TGTGCCAGCAGCCGGGGACTAGCCGGCGAGCAGTACTTC. Translation gives CASSRGLAGEQYF.

In this sample, this clonotype turned up a few times. The chain has TRBV7-8 and TRBJ2-4; possibly TRBD2 for D (7 bases). The CDR3 is 20 residues long. The germline CDR1 and CDR2 sequences are SGHVS and FQNEAQ. V lost 1 base and J lost 2, with 24 bases in between. CDR3 loop: CASSLGVGGAEISPKNIQYF. The CDR3 DNA follows: TGTGCCAGCAGCTTAGGGGTAGGGGGGGCGGAAATTAGCCCCAAAAACATTCAGTACTTC.

In this sample, this clonotype turned up a few times. J is TRBJ1-2 and V is TRBV15; the D gene is possibly TRBD1 (5 bases). Trimming removed 0 bases at V and 5 bases at J, with 16 bases between. CDR3 length: 16 amino acids. Looked up from germline, CDR1 is LNHNV and CDR2 is YYDKDF (reference sequence). The CDR3 DNA reads as TGTGCCACCAGCAGAGAACCGATCGGGGCGCGGTATGGCTACACCTTC. Amino acid sequence: CATSREPIGARYGYTF.

This sequence joins TRBV3-1 and TRBJ2-7, with 7 bases aligning to TRBD2. In germline, CDR1 is LGHDT, CDR2 YNNKEL (reference sequence). The CDR3 has 16 residues. J lost 3 bases, V lost 0 bases, and 8 bases had no gene match. The CDR3 region is CASSQDVSGLFYEQYF. CDR3 sequence (DNA): TGTGCCAGCAGCCAAGATGTGTCGGGACTATTCTACGAGCAGTACTTC.

The gene calls are TRBV4-2 and TRBJ2-3; 13 bases map to TRBD2. V was clipped by 1 base and J by 3 bases; unmatched bases: 4. This CDR3 has 17 residues. Germline V lookup: CDR1 LGHNA, CDR2 YNFKEQ. CDR3 bases: TGTGCCAGCAGCCAAGTACCGGGACTAGCGGGAACAGATACGCAGTATTTT. This codes for CASSQVPGLAGTDTQYF.

The chain employs TRBV2 and TRBJ2-7; 7 nucleotides agree with TRBD2. The germline gives CDR1 SNHLY, CDR2 FYNNEI. The CDR3 totals 15 residues. With V trimmed by 0 bases and J by 2 bases, 4 bases remained unmatched. The CDR3 coding sequence is TGTGCCAGCAGTGAAGCGGGAGGGGCGCCCTACGAGCAGTACTTC. This codes for CASSEAGGAPYEQYF.

In this sample, this clonotype turned up a few times. V and J are TRBV6-6 and TRBJ2-7, with 7 bases matching TRBD2. Germline CDR1 is MNHNY and CDR2 is SVGAGI (reference sequence). V was pared by 7 bases and J by 2 bases, with 5 bases of the junction left unmatched. CDR3 length: 13 amino acids. The CDR3 nucleotides are TGTGCCAGCACGCCGGCGGGAGCCTACGAGCAGTACTTC. Amino acids: CASTPAGAYEQYF.

This clonotype was counted between two and nine times. The chain links TRBV4-1 to TRBJ2-5; D assignment may be TRBD1 or TRBD2 (5 bases each). Trimming pared 0 bases from V and 5 bases from J, leaving 10 bases between. The CDR3 spans 14 residues. Germline lookup yields CDR1 MGHRA and CDR2 YSYEKL. CDR3 coding DNA: TGCGCCAGCAGCCAAGAGCAGGGAGTGGAGACCCAGTACTTC. This codes for CASSQEQGVETQYF.

The chain uses TRBV2 and TRBJ1-1; tentatively, D is TRBD1 (5 bases). Per germline, CDR1 SNHLY and CDR2 FYNNEI. V was clipped by 3 bases and J by 7 bases, with 9 bases between them. There are 12 residues in the CDR3. The CDR3 loop is CASSEPGLEAFF. CDR3 DNA: TGTGCCAGCAGTGAGCCGGGGCTTGAAGCTTTCTTT.

The rearrangement joins TRBV9 to TRBJ2-2; 8 bases map to TRBD2. This CDR3 contains 18 residues. Germline V CDR1 and CDR2: SGDLS, YYNGEE. The ends lost 0 bases at V and 0 bases at J; junction bases unmatched: 7. CDR3 amino acids: CASSVVGGGGPNTGELFF. The CDR3 bases are TGTGCCAGCAGCGTAGTCGGGGGCGGGGGGCCGAACACCGGGGAGCTGTTTTTT.

This rearrangement joins TRBV5-6 to TRBJ2-1; 7 bases line up with TRBD2. Trimming cost V 3 bases and J 3 bases; bases outside gene matches: 9. The CDR3 covers 16 residues. Germline CDR1 reads SGHDT; CDR2 reads YYEEEE. The CDR3 reads CASSYTLSGNYNEQFF. The DNA of the CDR3 is TGTGCCAGCAGCTACACTCTCAGCGGGAACTACAATGAGCAGTTCTTC.

This sequence joins TRBV7-2 and TRBJ1-1; D is unclear. This CDR3 has 13 residues. The germline V and J ends were trimmed by 4 bases and 4 bases, with 10 bases remaining between them. The V gene's germline CDR1 is SGHTA and CDR2 FQGNSA. The CDR3 spells CASSYGPFTEAFF. The CDR3 region has the DNA TGTGCCAGCAGCTATGGGCCTTTCACTGAAGCTTTCTTT.

This clonotype was observed a few times. This sequence joins TRBV20-1 and TRBJ2-2, with 8 bases aligning to TRBD2. This CDR3 contains 15 residues. Germline lookup yields CDR1 DFQATT and CDR2 SNEGSKA (reference sequence). Unmatched junction bases numbered 4, after V lost 3 bases and J lost 1 base. CDR3 nucleotide sequence: TGCAGTGCTAGTGGAGCGGGGGAGAACACCGGGGAGCTGTTTTTT. Its protein product is CSASGAGENTGELFF.

This chain connects TRBV4-3 to TRBJ2-6; D remains ambiguous. The germline V gene has CDR1 LGHNA and CDR2 YSLEER. Deletions cut 0 bases from V and 0 bases from J, with 15 bases between. The CDR3 spans 19 residues. The CDR3 region has the DNA TGCGCCAGCAGCCAAGATCGGCTCCCTTCAAGCTCTGGGGCCAACGTCCTGACTTTC. This codes for CASSQDRLPSSSGANVLTF.

A few counts support this clonotype. V gene TRBV4-1 combines with J gene TRBJ2-1; D perhaps matches TRBD2 (6 bases). Germline CDR1 MGHRA, CDR2 YSYEKL. CDR3 length: 17 amino acids. Deletions cut 0 bases from V and 2 bases from J, with 14 bases between. CDR3 DNA sequence: TGCGCCAGCAGCCAAGATGGCCCGGGAGAGGCCTACAATGAGCAGTTCTTC. Amino acid sequence: CASSQDGPGEAYNEQFF.

The chain links TRBV4-1 to TRBJ2-7; 11 bases are shared with TRBD1. Trimming removed 4 bases from V and 4 bases from J; junction bases left unmatched: 6. The CDR3 runs 15 residues. CDR1 and CDR2 (germline): MGHRA, YSYEKL. CDR3 nucleotide sequence: TGCGCCAGCAGCCTCGGGACAGGGGGTTGGTACGAGCAGTACTTC. Residues: CASSLGTGGWYEQYF.

There are many counts of this clonotype. The chain employs TRBV5-1 and TRBJ2-7; no clear D gene. The ends were cut back, 0 bases at V and 2 bases at J, with 15 bases in the middle. The CDR3 sequence is 16 residues long. The germline V gene encodes CDR1 SGHRS and CDR2 YFSETQ. The CDR3 protein is CASSLGSVYPTYEQYF. CDR3 nucleotides: TGCGCCAGCAGCTTGGGATCGGTATACCCGACCTACGAGCAGTACTTC.

The chain carries TRBV4-1 and TRBJ2-7, with TRBD2 matching 8 bases. V shed 3 bases, J shed 3 bases, and the junction held 7 bases outside the gene matches. The CDR3 spans 15 residues. Germline V lookup: CDR1 MGHRA, CDR2 YSYEKL. In DNA form, the CDR3 reads TGCGCCAGCAGCCAGCCCGGACTAGCAGACTACGAGCAGTACTTC. Its protein product is CASSQPGLADYEQYF.

The V gene is TRBV7-9, the J gene TRBJ2-5, with TRBD2 matching 7 bases. The germline CDR1 and CDR2 sequences are SEHNR and FQNEAQ (reference sequence). The ends lost 0 bases at V and 1 base at J; junction bases unmatched: 2. There are 15 residues in the CDR3. DNA of the CDR3: TGTGCCAGCAGCTTAGCGGGGGGGTCCCAAGAGACCCAGTACTTC. Encoded protein: CASSLAGGSQETQYF.

The chain joins TRBV27 to TRBJ1-1, with TRBD1 matching 7 bases. Germline-derived CDR1 and CDR2 are MNHEY and SMNVEV (reference sequence). The CDR3 length is 15 residues. Trimming cost V 5 bases and J 1 base; bases outside gene matches: 7. Here the CDR3 DNA reads TGTGCCAGCAGTCCCCCGACAGGGACGAACACTGAAGCTTTCTTT. Translation gives CASSPPTGTNTEAFF.

Many counts were recorded for this clonotype. This sequence joins TRBV4-1 and TRBJ2-1; D is unclear. Germline V CDR1 and CDR2: MGHRA, YSYEKL. Trimming cost V 1 base and J 8 bases, with 12 bases left between them. CDR3 size: 14 residues. For the CDR3, the DNA is TGCGCCAGCAGCCAAGTAGGGCGTGGTGATGAGCAGTTCTTC. Translating gives CASSQVGRGDEQFF.

The rearrangement links TRBV4-2 to TRBJ2-7, with D tentatively TRBD2 (5 bases). Germline V gene data show CDR1 as LGHNA and CDR2 as YNFKEQ. V lost 1 base to trimming and J lost 6 bases, with 16 bases between them. This CDR3 has 15 residues. The CDR3 bases are TGTGCCAGCAGCCAAGGCTCCGGGGAAAAGGTCGAGCAGTACTTC. Protein product: CASSQGSGEKVEQYF.

The V and J genes are TRBV3-1 and TRBJ2-1; 9 bases fit TRBD2. Unmatched junction bases numbered 3, after V lost 4 bases and J lost 2 bases. The CDR3 contains 15 residues. The germline gives CDR1 LGHDT, CDR2 YNNKEL (reference sequence). In DNA, the CDR3 is TGTGCCAGCAGCCCGGGGACTAGCCCCTACAATGAGCAGTTCTTC. It translates to CASSPGTSPYNEQFF.

This clonotype was counted a few times. The rearrangement links TRBV4-1 to TRBJ2-7, with D perhaps given as TRBD1 or TRBD2 (5 bases each). This CDR3 has 17 residues. With 1 base removed from V and 0 bases from J, the gap between germline ends came to 16 bases. In germline, CDR1 is MGHRA, CDR2 YSYEKL. CDR3 residues: CASSQVGGGFSSYEQYF. DNA for the CDR3: TGCGCCAGCAGCCAAGTCGGTGGGGGATTCAGCTCCTACGAGCAGTACTTC.

In its sample, this clonotype was seen many times. The J gene is TRBJ2-1, the V gene TRBV12-3 or TRBV12-4; D perhaps matches TRBD1 (5 bases). Trimming stripped 5 bases from V and 4 bases from J, with 12 bases between. The CDR3 spans 14 residues. The CDR3 DNA reads TGTGCCAGCAGTACTGAACAGGAATACAATGAGCAGTTCTTC. Translated, it gives CASSTEQEYNEQFF.

The chain couples TRBV4-3 to TRBJ2-7; D unresolved. Germline values: CDR1 LGHNA, CDR2 YSLEER. Trimming stripped 0 bases from V and 0 bases from J, with 9 bases between. The CDR3 sequence is 15 residues long. In DNA, the CDR3 is TGCGCCAGCAGCCAAGACGTTAGCTACTCCTACGAGCAGTACTTC. Residues: CASSQDVSYSYEQYF.

This clonotype showed up just once. The genes are TRBV12-5 and TRBJ2-7, with TRBD1 matching over 8 bases. CDR3 size: 17 residues. The germline V gene has CDR1 LGHNT and CDR2 FRNRAP. V was clipped by 6 bases and J by 0 bases; unmatched bases: 13. CDR3 protein: CASGPDRVGVSSYEQYF. In DNA, the CDR3 is TGTGCTAGTGGCCCGGACAGGGTCGGCGTAAGCTCCTACGAGCAGTACTTC.

V and J are TRBV7-6 and TRBJ2-7; no firm D call. V lost 4 bases, J lost 2 bases, and 9 bases lay in between. This CDR3 is built from 13 residues. The germline V gene has CDR1 SGHVS and CDR2 FNYEAQ. DNA of the CDR3: TGTGCCAGCAGCTCCGACTGGGCCTACGAGCAGTACTTC. Its translation is CASSSDWAYEQYF.

This clonotype has more than one count but fewer than ten. The chain recombines TRBV7-9 with TRBJ2-3; 10 positions match TRBD1. The CDR3 runs to 15 residues. The germline V gene encodes CDR1 SEHNR and CDR2 FQNEAQ (reference sequence). The ends lost 5 bases at V and 4 bases at J; junction bases unmatched: 6. CDR3 sequence: CASSQGQGKSDTQYF. The CDR3 DNA reads TGTGCCAGCAGCCAGGGACAGGGGAAGTCAGATACGCAGTATTTT.

Only a few counts were recorded for this clonotype. The chain combines TRBV7-8 with TRBJ2-2; D is ambiguous. Germline V CDR1 and CDR2: SGHVS, FQNEAQ. Trimming removed 0 bases at V and 7 bases at J, with 9 bases between. This CDR3 has 14 amino acids. The CDR3 bases are TGTGCCAGCAGCTTAGCGGGGAAGATCGGGGAGCTGTTTTTT. Protein: CASSLAGKIGELFF.

This clonotype was counted a few times. This chain links TRBV7-9 with TRBJ2-7; D remains unclear. Germline CDR1 is SEHNR and CDR2 is FQNEAQ (reference sequence). Between the trimmed V and J ends, which lost 5 bases and 7 bases, there was a span of 21 bases. The CDR3 covers 15 residues. DNA of the CDR3: TGTGCCAGCAGCCCGCTAAGTGGGGTCCTCCTAGAGCAGTACTTC. This codes for CASSPLSGVLLEQYF.

The chain recombines TRBV20-1 with TRBJ1-2; 7 bases are a match to TRBD1. Germline lookup yields CDR1 DFQATT and CDR2 SNEGSKA (reference sequence). This CDR3 is 13 amino acids long. Trimming cost V 6 bases and J 8 bases; bases outside gene matches: 12. In DNA form, the CDR3 reads TGCAGTGCCCCGTGGACAGGCAGGAGCGGCTACACCTTC. As protein: CSAPWTGRSGYTF.